This TCR beta chain was sequenced in a study of blood T cell repertoires in COVID-19. Across the whole study: The samples span acute and convalescent COVID-19 from the United States, Italy and Spain. Sources were T cells, B-cell-depleted T cells, or PBMCs; the material itself was cDNA or gDNA.

Authors' processing steps: Amplification of reference gene primers provided the estimated nucleated cell counts. TCRdb's copy holds only in-frame clones and misses some; the assay was immunoSEQ multiplex PCR. That table supplies the V and J calls and clone size; D and trimming were determined from the DNA. This table has around 470,000 clones, 89% appearing once. Germline V gene data show CDR1 as LGHDT and CDR2 as YNNKEL (reference sequence). The CDR3 runs 15 residues. V shed 3 bases and J shed 3 bases, with 14 bases lying between them. Seattle researchers signed up patients amid active infection and tracked them longitudinally.

The V and J genes are TRBV3-1 (or the pseudogene TRBV3-2) and TRBJ1-2; D uncertain. The sample was peripheral blood. The receptor's source is a young man with COVID-19, enrolled during active disease. CDR3 nucleotide sequence: TGTGCCAGCAGCCACCACCCAAGGGAGGACTATGGCTACACCTTC. Its translation: CASSHHPREDYGYTF.